Listed below are T cell receptor beta chains from one sample, sequenced in a study of quantifying T cell responses using KT2 cells. In TCRdb, the UMI-ligation and nested PCR reads were re-called with MiXCR into one record per CDR3 protein. The table has about 32,000 distinct CDR3 sequences, 7.3% seen once. Sequenced: PBMCs spiked with cells of the T cell clone KT2. Receptor source: a human donor. The CDR3 runs from the conserved cysteine through the conserved F or W.

V	J	CDR3
TRBV20-1	TRBJ1-6	CSASIGEGQSSPLHF
TRBV27	TRBJ2-7	CASSLQASGEQYF
TRBV3-1	TRBJ1-2	CASSPLRGTMGYTF
TRBV24-1	TRBJ2-1	CATSDTGTGVENEQFF
TRBV27	TRBJ2-7	CASSLGGASGEQYF
TRBV20-1	TRBJ1-6	CSASPGDRENSPLHF
TRBV6-2/TRBV6-3	TRBJ2-5	CASSPVGETQYF
TRBV28	TRBJ2-1	CASSLRYNEQFF
TRBV6-6	TRBJ1-5	CASSVQGMSNQPQHF
TRBV20-1	TRBJ2-6	CSARGKGHLSNVLTF
TRBV4-1	TRBJ1-2	CASSQGQSTAYGYTF
TRBV6-6	TRBJ2-7	CASSTLAGLSYEQYF
TRBV24-1	TRBJ2-1	CATSDHRGGLAGYNEQFF
TRBV5-6	TRBJ2-3	CASSHQGFTDTQYF
TRBV11-2	TRBJ1-1	CASSLVGRGAEAFF
TRBV12-3/TRBV12-4	TRBJ1-4	CASSYRDSNEKLFF
TRBV25-1	TRBJ2-7	CASSDGLGQYF
TRBV20-1	TRBJ2-5	CSARRGAGLQETQYF
TRBV10-3	TRBJ1-5	CAISDTAGPISNQPQHF
TRBV20-1	TRBJ1-1	CSASWGDLRRTEAFF